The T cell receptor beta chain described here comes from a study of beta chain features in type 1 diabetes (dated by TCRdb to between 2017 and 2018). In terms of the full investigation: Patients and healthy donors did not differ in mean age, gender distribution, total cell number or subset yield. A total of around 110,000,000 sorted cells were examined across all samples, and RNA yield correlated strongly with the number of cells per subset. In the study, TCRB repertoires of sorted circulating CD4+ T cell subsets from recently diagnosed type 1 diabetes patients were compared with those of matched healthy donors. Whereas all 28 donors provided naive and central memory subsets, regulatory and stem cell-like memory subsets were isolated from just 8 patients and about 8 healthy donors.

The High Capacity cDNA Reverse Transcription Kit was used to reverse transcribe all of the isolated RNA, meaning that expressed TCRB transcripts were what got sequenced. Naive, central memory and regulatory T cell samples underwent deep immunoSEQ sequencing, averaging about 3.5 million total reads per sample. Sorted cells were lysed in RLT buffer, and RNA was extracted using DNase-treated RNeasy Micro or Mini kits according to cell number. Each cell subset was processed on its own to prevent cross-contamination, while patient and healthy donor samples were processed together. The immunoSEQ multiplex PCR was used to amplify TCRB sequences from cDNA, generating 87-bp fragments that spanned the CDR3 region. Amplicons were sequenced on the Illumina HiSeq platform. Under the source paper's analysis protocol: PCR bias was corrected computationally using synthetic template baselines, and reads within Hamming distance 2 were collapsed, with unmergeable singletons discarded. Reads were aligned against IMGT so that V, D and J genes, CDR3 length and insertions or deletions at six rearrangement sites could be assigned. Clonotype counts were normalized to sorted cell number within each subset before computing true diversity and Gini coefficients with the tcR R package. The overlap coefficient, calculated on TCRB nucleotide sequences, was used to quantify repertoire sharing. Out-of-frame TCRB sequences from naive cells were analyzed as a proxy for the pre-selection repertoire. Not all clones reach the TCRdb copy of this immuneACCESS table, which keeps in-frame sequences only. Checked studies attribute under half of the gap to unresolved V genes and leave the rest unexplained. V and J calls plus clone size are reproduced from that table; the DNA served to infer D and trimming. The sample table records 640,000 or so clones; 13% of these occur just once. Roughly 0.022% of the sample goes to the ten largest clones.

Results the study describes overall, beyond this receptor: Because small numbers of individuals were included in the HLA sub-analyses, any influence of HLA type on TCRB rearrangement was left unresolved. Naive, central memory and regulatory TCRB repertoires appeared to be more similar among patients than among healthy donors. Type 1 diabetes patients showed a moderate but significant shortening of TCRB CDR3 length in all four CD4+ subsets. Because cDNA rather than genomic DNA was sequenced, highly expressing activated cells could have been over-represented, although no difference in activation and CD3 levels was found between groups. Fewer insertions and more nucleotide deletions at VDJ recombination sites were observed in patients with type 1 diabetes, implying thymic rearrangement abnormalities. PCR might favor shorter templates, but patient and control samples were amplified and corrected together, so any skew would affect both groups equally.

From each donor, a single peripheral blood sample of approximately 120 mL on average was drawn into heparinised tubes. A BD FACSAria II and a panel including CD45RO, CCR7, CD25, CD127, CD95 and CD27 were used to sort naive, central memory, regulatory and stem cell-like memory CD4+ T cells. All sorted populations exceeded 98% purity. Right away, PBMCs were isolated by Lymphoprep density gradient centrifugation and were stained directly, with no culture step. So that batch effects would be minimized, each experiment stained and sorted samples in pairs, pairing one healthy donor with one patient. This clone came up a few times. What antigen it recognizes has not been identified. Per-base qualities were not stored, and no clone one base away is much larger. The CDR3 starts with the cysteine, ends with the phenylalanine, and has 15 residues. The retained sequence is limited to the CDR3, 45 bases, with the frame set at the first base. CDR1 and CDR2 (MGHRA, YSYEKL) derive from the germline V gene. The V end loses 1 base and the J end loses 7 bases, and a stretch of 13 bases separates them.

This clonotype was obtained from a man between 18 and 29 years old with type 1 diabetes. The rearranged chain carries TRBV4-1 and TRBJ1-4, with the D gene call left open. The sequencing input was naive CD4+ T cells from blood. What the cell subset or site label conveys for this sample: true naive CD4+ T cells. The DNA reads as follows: TGCGCCAGCAGCCAAGTAGGTGCGCGGGGTGAAAAACTGTTTTTT. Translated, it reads CASSQVGARGEKLFF.